What follows are 21 T cell receptor beta chains derived from one specimen sequenced in a study of blood T cell repertoires in COVID-19. The repertoire was sequenced with immunoSEQ multiplex PCR; TCRdb's copy has only in-frame clones and lacks some. The sample lists around 380,000 clones; more than 75% were seen once. Sequenced: peripheral blood. The receptor set was obtained from a human donor with acute or convalescent COVID-19. The donor label of this sample is uncertain.

The gene calls are TRBV5-1 and TRBJ1-1, with 9 nucleotides matching TRBD1. The junction had 8 bases not matched to a gene; V was cut back by 8 bases and J by 6 bases. Germline V gene data show CDR1 as SGHRS and CDR2 as YFSETQ. This CDR3 has 13 amino acids. This CDR3 reads CASCLDRGAEAFF. CDR3 DNA: TGCGCCAGTTGCCTGGACAGGGGCGCTGAAGCTTTCTTT.

The CDR3 sequence is CASSWTSAPGTDTQYF. The CDR3 DNA is TGTGCCAGCAGTTGGACTAGCGCACCCGGAACAGATACGCAGTATTTT. V and J are TRBV6-5 and TRBJ2-3, with TRBD2 matching over 9 bases. The germline gives CDR1 MNHEY, CDR2 SVGAGI. V lost 4 bases and J lost 3; bases outside the gene matches: 8. The CDR3 totals 16 residues.

The chain is built from TRBV21-1 and TRBJ2-2; the table's D call, TRBD1, was not checked against the DNA. TRBV21-1 counts as a pseudogene. The CDR3 has 18 amino acids. The CDR3 sequence is CASSKALRDRGNTGELFF. The CDR3 region has the DNA TGTGCCAGCAGCAAAGCGCTCCGGGACAGGGGGAACACCGGGGAGCTGTTTTTT.

The J gene is TRBJ1-5, the V gene TRBV6-6; D possibly corresponds to TRBD1 (5 bases). The length of the CDR3 is 16 residues. V was cut by 5 bases and J by 1 base, with 15 bases left in between. CDR1 and CDR2 (germline): MNHNY, SVGAGI (reference sequence). CDR3 nucleotides: TGTGCCAGCAGTCTTCCCCCTGGGGCAAGCAATCAGCCCCAGCATTTT. As protein: CASSLPPGASNQPQHF.

The chain employs TRBV6-2 or TRBV6-3 and TRBJ1-5; TRBD1 might be the D (6 bases). The CDR3 has 15 amino acids. CDR1 MNHEY and CDR2 SVGEGT come from the germline V gene. V lost 6 bases to trimming and J lost 3 bases, with 15 bases between them. CDR3 bases: TGTGCCAGCAGCTCTACAGGGCTACCCAATCAGCCCCAGCATTTT. This translates into CASSSTGLPNQPQHF.

The V gene is TRBV2, the J gene TRBJ2-2; no definite D call. The V end lost 4 bases, the J end lost 8 bases, and 14 bases lay between the germline ends. Germline CDR1 is SNHLY and CDR2 is FYNNEI. The CDR3 has 14 residues. The CDR3, as DNA: TGTGCCAGCAGTGTCCACAGCCCCTCAGGGGAGCTGTTTTTT. The encoded protein is CASSVHSPSGELFF.

This clone has just a few counts. The chain couples TRBV6-5 to TRBJ1-2; 8 bases fit TRBD1. Per the germline V gene, CDR1 is MNHEY and CDR2 is SVGAGI. This CDR3 spans 14 amino acids. Trimming cost V 6 bases and J 4 bases; bases outside gene matches: 7. The CDR3 region is CASRPQGGAYGYTF. As DNA, the CDR3 is TGTGCCAGCAGACCACAGGGGGGTGCCTATGGCTACACCTTC.

V and J are TRBV18 and TRBJ2-7, with TRBD2 matching 8 bases. CDR3 length equals 14 residues. Germline values: CDR1 KGHSH, CDR2 LQKENI. Losses at the gene ends were 6 bases for V and 5 bases for J; bases not matched to a gene: 9. CDR3 residues: CASSPGTSDDEQYF. The CDR3 DNA follows: TGTGCCAGCTCCCCCGGGACTAGTGACGACGAGCAGTACTTC.

The chain has TRBV5-4 and TRBJ1-2, with 10 bases that match TRBD1. Germline V lookup: CDR1 SGHNT, CDR2 YYREEE (reference sequence). This CDR3 has 14 amino acids. V trimming: 3 bases; J trimming: 4 bases; junction bases outside the gene matches: 3. CDR3 amino acids: CASSWDRGGYGYTF. In DNA form, the CDR3 reads TGTGCCAGCAGCTGGGACAGGGGTGGCTATGGCTACACCTTC.

The rearrangement links TRBV2 to TRBJ2-4, with a weak D call TRBD1 (6 bases). The CDR3 has 14 residues. Germline CDR1 is SNHLY and CDR2 is FYNNEI. Trimming stripped 6 bases from V and 7 bases from J, with 16 bases between. This chain's CDR3 is CASRHRARGNIQYF. The CDR3 bases are TGTGCCAGCAGGCACAGGGCTAGGGGGAACATTCAGTACTTC.

The rearrangement joins TRBV30 to TRBJ1-6; tentative D call: TRBD1 (6 bases). The CDR3 is made up of 14 amino acids. Per the germline V gene, CDR1 is GTSNPN and CDR2 is SVGIG (reference sequence). V was clipped by 2 bases and J by 9 bases, with 14 bases between them. In nucleotides, the CDR3 is TGTGCCTGGAGTAGGGACATAGGAATTTCACCCCTCCACTTT. Residues: CAWSRDIGISPLHF.

The CDR3 DNA follows: TGTGCCAGCTCACCGGGCGGACAGGGCGCATCACCCCTCCACTTT. It is translated as CASSPGGQGASPLHF. The chain joins TRBV18 to TRBJ1-6, with TRBD1 identical over 8 bases. In germline, CDR1 is KGHSH, CDR2 LQKENI. With 3 bases clipped from V and 10 bases from J, the junction kept 8 bases outside the gene matches. The CDR3 covers 15 residues.

The chain recombines TRBV30 with TRBJ2-7, with 9 bases fitting TRBD1. The germline V gene encodes CDR1 GTSNPN and CDR2 SVGIG (reference sequence). The CDR3 is 12 amino acids. V lost 1 base and J lost 5; bases outside the gene matches: 0. CDR3 nucleotides: TGTGCCTGGAGTGGGACAGGGGACGAGCAGTACTTC. Translation: CAWSGTGDEQYF.

A remark on this clone: The junction differs from germline at one of its ends, possibly a read error. The chain couples TRBV2 to TRBJ1-5, with no clear D. This CDR3 has 15 residues. In germline, CDR1 is SNHLY, CDR2 FYNNEI. The CDR3 region is CASREGTLSNQPQHF. The DNA of the CDR3 is TGTGCCAGCAGAGAAGGAACTCTTAGCAATCAGCCCCAGCATTTT.

The genes are TRBV2 and TRBJ1-6; no firm D call. The V gene lost 6 bases and the J gene lost 8 bases, with 23 bases spanning the gap. The germline CDR1 and CDR2 sequences are SNHLY and FYNNEI. The CDR3 sequence is 17 residues long. CDR3: CASRLSHGRGLYSPLHF. DNA of the CDR3: TGTGCCAGCAGACTATCTCACGGGCGCGGGCTCTATTCACCCCTCCACTTT. The variable domain in full, completed from reference TRBV2 and TRBJ1-6, reads EPEVTQTPSHQVTQMGQEVILRCVPISNHLYFYWYRQILGQKVEFLVSFYNNEISEKSEIFDDQFSVERPDGSNFTLKIRSTKLEDSAMYFCASRLSHGRGLYSPLHFGNGTRLTVT.

V usage is TRBV13 and J usage is TRBJ1-6; D perhaps matches TRBD1 (6 bases). The CDR3 has 15 amino acids. CDR1 is PRHDT, CDR2 FYEKMQ, per germline (reference sequence). Trimming took off 3 bases at V and 5 bases at J, with 11 bases between the two ends. As DNA, the CDR3 is TGTGCCAGCAGCTTTGGACAGCCGAATAATTCACCCCTCCACTTT. Protein product: CASSFGQPNNSPLHF.

The chain couples TRBV19 to TRBJ1-1, with 10 bases lining up with TRBD1. CDR1 is LNHDA and CDR2 is SQIVND in the germline V gene (reference sequence). The length of the CDR3 is 14 residues. With 6 bases clipped from V and 2 bases from J, the junction kept 3 bases outside the gene matches. As DNA, the CDR3 is TGTGCCAGTAGGTGGGACAGGGGAAACACTGAAGCTTTCTTT. The encoded protein is CASRWDRGNTEAFF.

The chain couples TRBV11-3 to TRBJ1-2; no clear D. The germline CDR1 and CDR2 sequences are SGHNT and YENEEA. This CDR3 has 12 residues. The V gene lost 5 bases and the J gene lost 8 bases, with 12 bases spanning the gap. Here the CDR3 DNA reads TGTGCCAGCAGCGCGTTCACGGGAGGCTACACCTTC. Amino acid sequence: CASSAFTGGYTF. Looking up the rest from reference TRBV11-3 and TRBJ1-2 gives the full variable domain: EAGVVQSPRYKIIEKKQPVAFWCNPISGHNTLYWYLQNLGQGPELLIRYENEEAVDDSQLPKDRFSAERLKGVDSTLKIQPAELGDSAVYLCASSAFTGGYTFGSGTRLTVV.

The rearrangement links TRBV30 to TRBJ2-2, with D maybe TRBD1 (5 bases). CDR1 and CDR2 (germline): GTSNPN, SVGIG (reference sequence). V was cut by 3 bases and J by 3 bases, with 11 bases left in between. CDR3 length equals 14 residues. The CDR3 nucleotides are TGTGCCTGGAGGGACATAGGCTACACCGGGGAGCTGTTTTTT. Encoded protein: CAWRDIGYTGELFF. Filled out from reference TRBV30 and TRBJ2-2, the complete variable domain reads SQTIHQWPATLVQPVGSPLSLECTVEGTSNPNLYWYRQAAGRGLQLLFYSVGIGQISSEVPQNLSASRPQDRQFILSSKKLLLSDSGFYLCAWRDIGYTGELFFGEGSRLTVL.

This clone was recorded a few times. V gene TRBV5-1 combines with J gene TRBJ2-3; D possibly corresponds to TRBD2 (6 bases). The CDR3 spans 15 residues. The germline V and J ends were trimmed by 3 bases and 1 base, with 12 bases remaining between them. The germline CDR1 and CDR2 sequences are SGHRS and YFSETQ. CDR3 region: CASSWGGGGTDTQYF. DNA of the CDR3: TGCGCCAGCAGCTGGGGTGGCGGGGGCACAGATACGCAGTATTTT.

This clone was observed a handful of times. V gene TRBV19 combines with J gene TRBJ1-1, with D possibly matching TRBD1 (6 bases). From germline, CDR1 is LNHDA and CDR2 SQIVND (reference sequence). V shed 4 bases and J shed 3 bases, with 15 bases lying between them. This CDR3 comprises 15 residues. The CDR3 DNA reads as TGTGCCAGTAGTAGCCGGACAGCGGGGGACACTGAAGCTTTCTTT. This encodes CASSSRTAGDTEAFF.